These T cell receptor beta chains were read from a single sample in a study of blood T cell repertoires in COVID-19. Libraries were prepared by immunoSEQ multiplex PCR; TCRdb keeps only in-frame clonotypes and omits some of them. Seen here are approximately 150,000 clones, around 81% observed once, and the top ten hold 10% to 15%. Sample: peripheral blood. Receptors were obtained from a man between 70 and 80 years old who had recovered from COVID-19. The CDR3 runs from the conserved cysteine through the conserved F or W.

TRBV28 | CASSIRGNSEKLFF
TRBV15 | CATSRIPGLTDTQYF
TRBV24-1 | CATSVRGGFGTGELFF
TRBV11-2 | CASSSGRTGVNPNQPQHF
TRBV5-8 | CASTTGDIEGQPQHF
TRBV28 | CASSSPTGRNQPQHF
TRBV27 | CASSEGVSPAGAFF
TRBV25-1 | CASSSQGKSNTGELFF
TRBV5-1 | CASSAGRGRLETQYF
TRBV20-1 | CSADGDYEQYF
TRBV5-1 | CASSLASGSSGELFF
TRBV4-2 | CASSQVGPSLNIQYF
TRBV9 | CASSSRQASDTQYF
TRBV3-1/TRBV3-2 | CASSQDLGRGVRDTQYF
TRBV18 | CASSPPVGGGETQYF